This T cell receptor (beta chain) was identified during a study of cytotoxic CD8 clonotypes in ibrutinib-treated CLL. The table came from immunoSEQ multiplex PCR; TCRdb's copy has only in-frame clones and leaves some out. The sample yields hundreds of thousands of clones, 70% seen once. Whole-study findings and limits: Measured clonality at baseline was greater than in age-matched healthy donors and tracked with circulating CD8+ T-cell counts. Shared public clonotypes were rare, and on treatment they either got smaller or stayed the same.

Turning to this clone: Its specificity is unknown.

With 4 bases removed from V and 2 bases from J, the gap between germline ends came to 18 bases. There are 16 residues in the CDR3. CDR1 is SEHNR and CDR2 is FQNEAQ in the germline V gene (reference sequence). Sequencing used PBMCs, obtained after 24 months of ibrutinib treatment. This rearrangement joins TRBV7-9 to TRBJ2-7; D is possibly TRBD1 or TRBD2 (5 bases each). The source is a human donor with chronic lymphocytic leukemia. The CDR3 sequence is CASSSPTRDGTYEQYF. In DNA, the CDR3 is TGTGCCAGCAGCTCCCCAACCCGGGACGGCACCTACGAGCAGTACTTC.